The 2 T cell receptor beta chains reported below all come from one sample, sequenced in a study of cytomegalovirus exposure and HLA in healthy donors. Use of 60 Vbeta and 13 Jbeta primers characterized the PCR. Measured with immunoSEQ multiplex PCR; TCRdb has only the in-frame clones, and not every one. The table lists some 190,000 clones, over 70% of them singletons. The specimen was PBMCs. All receptors derive from a boy aged 2-9 years in good health and CMV-seronegative.

The CDR3 spells CASSLGGTGLALHNEQFF. Written as DNA, the CDR3 is TGTGCCAGCAGCTTAGGGGGTACGGGACTAGCCCTTCACAATGAGCAGTTCTTC. J is TRBJ2-1 and V is TRBV7-2; TRBD2 matches at 9 bases. Trimming removed 1 base from V and 5 bases from J; junction bases left unmatched: 12. CDR1 and CDR2 from the germline V gene are SGHTA and FQGNSA. The CDR3 extends over 18 amino acids. Complete variable domain (other parts from reference TRBV7-2 and TRBJ2-1): GAGVSQSPSNKVTEKGKDVELRCDPISGHTALYWYRQSLGQGLEFLIYFQGNSAPDKSGLPSDRFSAERTGGSVSTLTIQRTQQEDSAVYLCASSLGGTGLALHNEQFFGPGTRLTVL.

The chain employs TRBV19 and TRBJ1-5; TRBD1 aligns across 7 bases. The CDR3 is 14 residues long. The ends lost 2 bases at V and 6 bases at J; junction bases unmatched: 4. Germline V CDR1 and CDR2: LNHDA, SQIVND (reference sequence). The CDR3 sequence is CASSILAGGQPQHF. CDR3 coding DNA: TGTGCCAGTAGTATATTGGCAGGGGGTCAGCCCCAGCATTTT.